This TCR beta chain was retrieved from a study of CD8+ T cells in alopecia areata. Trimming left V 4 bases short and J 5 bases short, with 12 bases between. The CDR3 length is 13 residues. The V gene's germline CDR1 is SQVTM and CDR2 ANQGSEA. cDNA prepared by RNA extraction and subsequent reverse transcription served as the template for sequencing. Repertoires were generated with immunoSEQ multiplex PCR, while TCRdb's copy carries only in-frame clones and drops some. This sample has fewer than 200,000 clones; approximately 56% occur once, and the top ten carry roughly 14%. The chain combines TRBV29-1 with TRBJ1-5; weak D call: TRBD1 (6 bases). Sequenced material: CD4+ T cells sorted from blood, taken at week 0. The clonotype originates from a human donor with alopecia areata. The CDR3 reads CSVGGQPHQPQHF. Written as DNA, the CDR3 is TGCAGCGTTGGAGGACAGCCTCATCAGCCCCAGCATTTT.